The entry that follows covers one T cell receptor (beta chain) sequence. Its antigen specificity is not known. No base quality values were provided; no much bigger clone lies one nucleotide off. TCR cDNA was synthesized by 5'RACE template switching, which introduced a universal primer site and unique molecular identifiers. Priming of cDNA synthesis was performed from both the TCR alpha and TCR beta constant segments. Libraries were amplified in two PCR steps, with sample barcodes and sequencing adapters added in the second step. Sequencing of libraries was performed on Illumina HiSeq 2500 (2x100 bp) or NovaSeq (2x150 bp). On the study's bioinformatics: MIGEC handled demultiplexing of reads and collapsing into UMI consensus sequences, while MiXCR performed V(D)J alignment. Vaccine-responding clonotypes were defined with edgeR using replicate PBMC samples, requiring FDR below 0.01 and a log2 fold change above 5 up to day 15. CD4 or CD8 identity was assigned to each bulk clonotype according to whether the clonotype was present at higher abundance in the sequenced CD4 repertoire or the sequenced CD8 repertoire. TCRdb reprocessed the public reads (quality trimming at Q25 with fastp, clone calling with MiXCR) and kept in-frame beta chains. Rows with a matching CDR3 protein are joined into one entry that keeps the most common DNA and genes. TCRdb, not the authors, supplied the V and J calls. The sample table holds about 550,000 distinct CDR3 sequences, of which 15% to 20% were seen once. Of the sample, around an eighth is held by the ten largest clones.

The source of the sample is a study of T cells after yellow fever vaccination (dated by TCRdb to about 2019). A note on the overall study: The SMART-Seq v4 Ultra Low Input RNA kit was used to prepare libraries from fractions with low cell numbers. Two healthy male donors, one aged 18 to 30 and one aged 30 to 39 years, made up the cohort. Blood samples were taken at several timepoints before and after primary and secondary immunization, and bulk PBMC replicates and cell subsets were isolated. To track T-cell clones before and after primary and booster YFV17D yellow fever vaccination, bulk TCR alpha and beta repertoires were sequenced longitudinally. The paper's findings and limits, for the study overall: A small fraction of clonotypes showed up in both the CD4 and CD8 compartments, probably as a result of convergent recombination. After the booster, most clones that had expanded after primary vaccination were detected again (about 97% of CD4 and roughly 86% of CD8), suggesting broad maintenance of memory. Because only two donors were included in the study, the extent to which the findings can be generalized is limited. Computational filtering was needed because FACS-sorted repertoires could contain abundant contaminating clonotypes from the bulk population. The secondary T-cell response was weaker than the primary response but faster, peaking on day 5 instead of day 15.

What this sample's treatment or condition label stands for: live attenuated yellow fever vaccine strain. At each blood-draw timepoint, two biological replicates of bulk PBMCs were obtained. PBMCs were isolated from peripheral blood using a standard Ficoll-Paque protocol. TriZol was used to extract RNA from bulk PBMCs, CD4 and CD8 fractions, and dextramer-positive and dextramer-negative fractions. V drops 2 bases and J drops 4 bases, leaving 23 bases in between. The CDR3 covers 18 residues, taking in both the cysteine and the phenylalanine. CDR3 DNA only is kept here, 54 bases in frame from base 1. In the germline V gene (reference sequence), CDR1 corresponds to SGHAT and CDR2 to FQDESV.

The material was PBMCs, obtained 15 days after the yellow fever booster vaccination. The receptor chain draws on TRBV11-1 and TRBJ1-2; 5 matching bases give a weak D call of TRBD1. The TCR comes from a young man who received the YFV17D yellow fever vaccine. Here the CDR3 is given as CASSLRFGGMTATYGYTF. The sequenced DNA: TGTGCCAGCAGCTTACGTTTCGGAGGGATGACAGCAACCTATGGCTACACCTTC.